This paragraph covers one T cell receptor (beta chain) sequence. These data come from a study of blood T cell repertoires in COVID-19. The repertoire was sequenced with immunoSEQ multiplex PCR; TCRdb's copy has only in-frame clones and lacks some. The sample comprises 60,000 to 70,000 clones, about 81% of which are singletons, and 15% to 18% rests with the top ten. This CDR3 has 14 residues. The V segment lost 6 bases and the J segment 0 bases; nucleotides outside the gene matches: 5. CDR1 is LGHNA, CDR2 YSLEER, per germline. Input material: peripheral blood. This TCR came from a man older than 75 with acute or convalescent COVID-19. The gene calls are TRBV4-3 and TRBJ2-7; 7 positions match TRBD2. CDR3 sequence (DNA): TGCGCCAGCAGTGTGGGACTAAACTCCTACGAGCAGTACTTC. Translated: CASSVGLNSYEQYF.